The sequence of this TCR beta chain was determined in a study of cytomegalovirus exposure and HLA in healthy donors. Study conclusions and caveats: Altogether, 150 to 200 TCR beta chains were recorded as cytomegalovirus-associated. An analysis done earlier found most TCR beta V segments productive about 90% or about 30% of the time. In a later analysis, DRB1 alleles had the most associated TCRs; HLA-C alleles the fewest.

When sampled, the donors appeared nominally healthy, though they likely had unrecorded immune exposures. CDR1 is LNHDA, CDR2 SQIVND, per germline (reference sequence). This CDR3 has 15 residues. Trimming cost V 5 bases and J 3 bases, with 14 bases left between them. Researchers ran the PCR with 60 Vbeta and 13 Jbeta primers. Sequencing used immunoSEQ multiplex PCR; TCRdb keeps in-frame clones, though not all of them. The sample records fewer than 250,000 clones, about 84% being singletons. Concerning this clone: Its antigen is not identified.

The J gene is TRBJ1-5, the V gene TRBV19; D is ambiguous. This sequence originates from a human donor in good health. Input material: PBMCs. This CDR3 is CASSAPVSHNQPQHF. CDR3 DNA: TGTGCCAGTAGTGCTCCGGTGTCCCACAATCAGCCCCAGCATTTT.